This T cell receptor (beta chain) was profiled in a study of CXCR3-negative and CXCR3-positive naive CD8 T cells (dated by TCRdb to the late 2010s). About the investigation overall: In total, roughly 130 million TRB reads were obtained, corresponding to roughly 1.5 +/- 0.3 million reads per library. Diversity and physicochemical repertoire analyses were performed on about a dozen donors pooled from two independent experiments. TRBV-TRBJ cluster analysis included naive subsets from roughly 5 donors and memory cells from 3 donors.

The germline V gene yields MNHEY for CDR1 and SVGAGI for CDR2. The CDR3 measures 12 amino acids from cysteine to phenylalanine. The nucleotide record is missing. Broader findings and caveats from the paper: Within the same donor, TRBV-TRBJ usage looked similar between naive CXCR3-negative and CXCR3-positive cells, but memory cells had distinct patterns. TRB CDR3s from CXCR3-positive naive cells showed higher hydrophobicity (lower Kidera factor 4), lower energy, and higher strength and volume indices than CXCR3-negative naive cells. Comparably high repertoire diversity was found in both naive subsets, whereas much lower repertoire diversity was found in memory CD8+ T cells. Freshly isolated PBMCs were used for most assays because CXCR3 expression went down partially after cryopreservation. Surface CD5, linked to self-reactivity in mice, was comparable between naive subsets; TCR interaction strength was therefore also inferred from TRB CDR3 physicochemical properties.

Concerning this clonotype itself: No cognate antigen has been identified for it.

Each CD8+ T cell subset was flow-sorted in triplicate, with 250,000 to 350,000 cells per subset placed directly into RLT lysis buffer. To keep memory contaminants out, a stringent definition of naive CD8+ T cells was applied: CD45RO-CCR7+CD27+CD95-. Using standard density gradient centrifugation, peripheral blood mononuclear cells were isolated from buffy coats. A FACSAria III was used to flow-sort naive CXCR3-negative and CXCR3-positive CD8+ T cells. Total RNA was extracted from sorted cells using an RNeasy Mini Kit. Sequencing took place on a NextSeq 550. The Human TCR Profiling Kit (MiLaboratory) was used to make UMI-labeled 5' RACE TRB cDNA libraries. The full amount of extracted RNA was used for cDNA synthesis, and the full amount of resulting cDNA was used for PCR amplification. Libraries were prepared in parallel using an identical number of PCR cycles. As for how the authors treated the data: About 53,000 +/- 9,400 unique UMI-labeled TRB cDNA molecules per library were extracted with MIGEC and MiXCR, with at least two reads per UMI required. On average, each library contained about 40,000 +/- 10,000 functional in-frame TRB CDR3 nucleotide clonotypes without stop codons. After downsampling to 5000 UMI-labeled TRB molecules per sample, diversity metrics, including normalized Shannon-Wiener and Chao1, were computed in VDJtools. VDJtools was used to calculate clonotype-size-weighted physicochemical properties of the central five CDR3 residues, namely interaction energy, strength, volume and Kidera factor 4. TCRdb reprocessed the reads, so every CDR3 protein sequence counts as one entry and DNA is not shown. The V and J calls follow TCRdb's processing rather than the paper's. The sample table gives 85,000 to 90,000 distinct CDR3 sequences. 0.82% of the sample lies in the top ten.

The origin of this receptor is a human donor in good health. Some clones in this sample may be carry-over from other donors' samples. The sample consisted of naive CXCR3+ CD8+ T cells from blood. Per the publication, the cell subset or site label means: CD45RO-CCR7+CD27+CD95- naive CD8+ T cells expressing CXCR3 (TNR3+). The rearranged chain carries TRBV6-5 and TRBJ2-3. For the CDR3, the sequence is CASSPSRDTQYF.